The next 32 T cell receptor beta chains were all read from a single sample in a study of regulatory T cells in long-lasting Graves disease. The time point is: persistent/refractory GD, antithyroid drugs over 5 years with positive TRAb. Making the TCR library involved RNA that had been extracted from PBMCs. With iRepertoire HTBI primers and Arm-PCR of CDR3 regions, TCR beta libraries were built. TCRdb re-called the multiplex PCR reads through MiXCR, storing one row per CDR3 protein. The data contain a few hundred thousand distinct CDR3 sequences, roughly 21% of them seen just once; the ten biggest clones take up about 6.6%. This sample comprised peripheral blood mononuclear cells (PBMCs), obtained when the disease was refractory, from a patient treated with antithyroid drugs. These receptors all come from a female donor with Graves disease.

This clonotype showed up just a few times. V is TRBV9 and J is TRBJ2-5, with 8 bases that match TRBD2. With 3 bases clipped from V and 1 base from J, the junction kept 14 bases outside the gene matches. The CDR3 covers 18 residues. Germline CDR1 SGDLS, CDR2 YYNGEE. CDR3 nucleotide sequence: TGTGCCAGCAGCGCCCCACGAGCGGGAGCCGGGGGCCAAGAGACCCAGTACTTC. It specifies CASSAPRAGAGGQETQYF.

This clonotype was detected ten times or more. The V and J genes are TRBV2 and TRBJ1-1; D gene uncertain. The ends were cut back, 6 bases at V and 6 bases at J, with 14 bases in the middle. The CDR3 has 13 residues. CDR1 SNHLY and CDR2 FYNNEI come from the germline V gene. This CDR3 is CASSPNAGAEAFF. CDR3 coding DNA: TGTGCCAGCAGCCCGAACGCCGGCGCTGAAGCTTTCTTT.

In regard to this clonotype: A much larger clonotype is one base distant, so this may be a read error. The chain joins TRBV6-1 to TRBJ1-5; 8 nucleotides line up with TRBD1. The end of the DNA is better explained by TRBJ2-3, so the J call may be wrong. Germline CDR1 MNHNS, CDR2 SASEGT. This CDR3 spans 16 amino acids. This chain's CDR3 is CASRGGQVSRHQPQYF. The CDR3 bases are TGTGCCAGCAGGGGGGGACAGGTCAGTAGGCATCAGCCCCAGTATTTT.

The CDR3 nucleotides read TGTGCCAGCAGTTCTCAACTAGCGGCGCAAGAGACCCAGTACTTC. It codes for CASSSQLAAQETQYF. The V gene is TRBV6-2 or TRBV6-3, the J gene TRBJ2-5, with 8 bases fitting TRBD2. Germline lookup yields CDR1 MNHEY and CDR2 SVGEGT. Trimming at V came to 4 bases and at J to 2 bases, leaving 6 bases not matched to a gene. The CDR3 is made up of 15 amino acids.

This clonotype was recorded only once. A read error may account for a junction end that differs from germline. CDR3 coding DNA: TGTGCCAGCAGTTCCACGGGCGACGGCCAAGAGGCCCAGTACTTC. Protein: CASSSTGDGQEAQYF. The V call is TRBV6-5, the J call TRBJ2-5; unclear D gene. In germline, CDR1 is MNHEY, CDR2 SVGAGI. This CDR3 is built from 15 residues.

This clonotype has ten or more counts. The chain carries TRBV7-8 and TRBJ1-2, with 9 bases that match TRBD1. V gave up 5 bases and J gave up 4 bases; unmatched junction bases: 11. The CDR3 runs to 16 residues. In germline, CDR1 is SGHVS, CDR2 FQNEAQ. The CDR3 DNA sequence: TGTGCCAGCAGCCGAAGGCGGACAGGGGAGACCTATGGCTACACCTTC. Its protein is CASSRRRTGETYGYTF.

This chain joins TRBV9 and TRBJ2-7; possible D gene TRBD2, 5 bases. The CDR3 is 13 residues long. Germline-derived CDR1 and CDR2 are SGDLS and YYNGEE. V lost 2 bases and J 4 bases, leaving 10 bases between the germline ends. CDR3 residues: CASSVNSEYEQYF. CDR3 nucleotides: TGTGCCAGCAGCGTGAATAGCGAGTACGAGCAGTACTTC.

This clonotype occurred many times. V and J are TRBV28 and TRBJ2-7; 7 bases map to TRBD1. Germline CDR1 and CDR2: MDHEN and SYDVKM. The length of the CDR3 is 14 residues. Trimming at V came to 8 bases and at J to 6 bases, leaving 13 bases not matched to a gene. CDR3 amino acids: CASGYRGSLLEQYF. DNA of the CDR3: TGTGCCAGCGGGTACAGGGGATCTCTCCTCGAGCAGTACTTC.

Ten or more counts support this clonotype. The chain carries TRBV7-2 and TRBJ2-2, with D unresolved. With 5 bases removed from V and 4 bases from J, the gap between germline ends came to 2 bases. Germline-derived CDR1 and CDR2 are SGHTA and FQGNSA. The CDR3 contains 11 residues. CDR3 protein: CASSRTGELFF. The CDR3 DNA reads TGTGCCAGCAGCCGCACCGGGGAGCTGTTTTTT.

This clonotype has a count of ten or more. This rearrangement joins TRBV7-3 to TRBJ2-5; TRBD1 matches at 8 bases. The CDR3 is 14 amino acids. With 6 bases clipped from V and 5 bases from J, the junction kept 8 bases outside the gene matches. Germline V lookup: CDR1 SGHTA, CDR2 FQGTGA. The CDR3 bases are TGTGCCAGCAGTCCGGGACAGGCCAGGGAGACCCAGTACTTC. This gives the protein CASSPGQARETQYF.

This clonotype was detected a few times. This chain links TRBV20-1 with TRBJ2-7; perhaps TRBD2 as D (6 bases). Germline V gene lookup returns CDR1 DFQATT and CDR2 SNEGSKA (reference sequence). The CDR3 runs to 13 residues. The ends were cut back, 2 bases at V and 9 bases at J, with 17 bases in the middle. The CDR3 sequence is CSARREPGKAQYF. Here the CDR3 DNA reads TGCAGTGCTAGACGGGAGCCCGGGAAGGCGCAGTACTTC.

This clonotype has just a few counts. The chain combines TRBV2 with TRBJ2-7; D uncertain. The germline V and J ends were trimmed by 5 bases and 3 bases, with 8 bases remaining between them. This CDR3 has 12 amino acids. Germline assignment: CDR1 SNHLY and CDR2 FYNNEI. This CDR3 is CASSRQIYEQYF. CDR3 in DNA: TGTGCCAGCAGTCGGCAGATCTACGAGCAGTACTTC.

The chain recombines TRBV28 with TRBJ1-6; perhaps TRBD1 as D (6 bases). This CDR3 has 16 residues. Between the trimmed V and J ends, which lost 5 bases and 7 bases, there was a span of 18 bases. Germline CDR1 and CDR2: MDHEN and SYDVKM. The DNA for the CDR3 is TGTGCCAGCAGTCAACTCTCGGGGGCGACGAATTCACCCCTCCACTTT. Translation gives CASSQLSGATNSPLHF.

This clonotype was counted many times. The chain couples TRBV28 to TRBJ1-2; D uncertain. Trimming shortened V by 3 bases and J by 7 bases, and 15 bases separated the two germline ends. The CDR3 runs 14 residues. Germline CDR1 reads MDHEN; CDR2 reads SYDVKM. CDR3 in amino acids: CASSFRPLVGGYTF. The DNA for the CDR3 is TGTGCCAGCAGTTTTCGACCGCTCGTAGGTGGCTACACCTTC.

This clonotype was recorded at least ten times. This chain links TRBV7-3 with TRBJ2-5; D gene ambiguous. The V gene lost 4 bases and the J gene lost 0 bases, with 12 bases spanning the gap. Germline-derived CDR1 and CDR2 are SGHTA and FQGTGA. The CDR3 runs to 15 residues. CDR3 loop: CASSSRKRYQETQYF. CDR3 coding DNA: TGTGCCAGCAGCTCCAGGAAGAGGTACCAAGAGACCCAGTACTTC.

The rearrangement joins TRBV20-1 to TRBJ2-1, with 10 bases lining up with TRBD2. V lost 7 bases to trimming and J lost 2 bases; unmatched junction nucleotides: 5. This CDR3 is 14 amino acids long. The V gene's germline CDR1 is DFQATT and CDR2 SNEGSKA (reference sequence). In DNA form, the CDR3 reads TGCAGTGTCTCTAGCGGGAGCGCCTACAATGAGCAGTTCTTC. Amino acids: CSVSSGSAYNEQFF.

This clonotype has a count of ten or more. The rearrangement uses TRBV6-1 and TRBJ1-2; D is uncertain. V was cut by 7 bases and J by 0 bases, with 15 bases left in between. CDR1 MNHNS and CDR2 SASEGT come from the germline V gene. This CDR3 is built from 15 residues. This CDR3 is CASTDVRPTNYGYTF. The CDR3 nucleotides are TGTGCCAGCACCGACGTGAGACCGACTAACTATGGCTACACCTTC.

This clonotype was counted only a few times. This rearrangement joins TRBV20-1 to TRBJ2-7; D is unresolved. Germline V gene sequence: CDR1 DFQATT, CDR2 SNEGSKA (reference sequence). CDR3 length: 11 residues. V gave up 0 bases and J gave up 7 bases, with 7 bases separating them. The chain's CDR3 is CSARDLGEQYF. The CDR3 region has the DNA TGCAGTGCTAGAGATCTGGGGGAGCAGTACTTC.

V and J are TRBV20-1 and TRBJ1-5; D uncertain. Germline V gives CDR1 DFQATT, CDR2 SNEGSKA (reference sequence). CDR3 length: 15 residues. With 0 bases removed from V and 3 bases from J, the gap between germline ends came to 12 bases. The chain's CDR3 is CSARDERGNNQPQHF. In DNA form, the CDR3 reads TGCAGTGCTAGAGATGAACGCGGAAACAATCAGCCCCAGCATTTT.

The genes are TRBV12-3 or TRBV12-4 and TRBJ2-2; 7 bases are shared with TRBD1. The CDR3 has 16 amino acids. The J segment lost 4 bases and the V segment lost 5 bases, leaving 10 bases of the junction unmatched. CDR3 in amino acids: CASSPTGAALTGELFF. The DNA of the CDR3 is TGTGCCAGCAGTCCTACAGGGGCCGCACTCACCGGGGAGCTGTTTTTT.

In this sample, this clonotype turned up a few times. The chain employs TRBV29-1 and TRBJ2-2, with TRBD1 matching 8 bases. Germline CDR1 is SQVTM and CDR2 is ANQGSEA. This CDR3 spans 14 amino acids. V was clipped by 6 bases and J by 4 bases; unmatched bases: 7. CDR3 coding DNA: TGCAGCGTGAACAGGGGGTCGGGCACCGGGGAGCTGTTTTTT. It yields the protein CSVNRGSGTGELFF.

The V gene is TRBV19, the J gene TRBJ2-3, with D hard to call. V shed 4 bases and J shed 0 bases, with 11 bases lying between them. The CDR3 spans 15 residues. Germline CDR1 is LNHDA and CDR2 is SQIVND (reference sequence). This CDR3 reads CASSTLASSTDTQYF. The CDR3 coding sequence is TGTGCCAGTAGTACCCTGGCCTCTAGCACAGATACGCAGTATTTT.

V and J are TRBV6-2 or TRBV6-3 and TRBJ1-5, with D hard to call. Germline values: CDR1 MNHEY, CDR2 SVGEGT. This CDR3 has 13 amino acids. Trimming cost V 5 bases and J 9 bases, with 14 bases left between them. The CDR3 here is CASSVTDHGPQHF. For the CDR3, the DNA is TGTGCCAGCAGTGTAACGGATCACGGGCCCCAGCATTTT.

In this sample, this clonotype turned up a few times. V is TRBV29-1 and J is TRBJ1-2; possibly TRBD1 for D (5 bases). Germline CDR1 SQVTM, CDR2 ANQGSEA. The CDR3 length is 13 residues. Trimming took off 6 bases at V and 6 bases at J, with 17 bases between the two ends. This CDR3 reads CSVEPGGANGYTF. The DNA of the CDR3 is TGCAGCGTCGAACCGGGGGGTGCGAATGGCTACACCTTC.

This clonotype was counted at least ten times. The genes are TRBV7-2 and TRBJ2-5; 8 bases are shared with TRBD2. J was trimmed by 2 bases and V by 0 bases; bases with no gene match: 5. This CDR3 contains 16 residues. CDR1 and CDR2 from the germline V gene are SGHTA and FQGNSA. The CDR3 spells CASSLALTSGQETQYF. In DNA form, the CDR3 reads TGTGCCAGCAGCTTAGCGCTTACTAGCGGACAAGAGACCCAGTACTTC.

This clonotype has ten or more counts. This chain links TRBV20-1 with TRBJ2-7, with 9 bases fitting TRBD2. In germline, CDR1 is DFQATT, CDR2 SNEGSKA (reference sequence). J gave up 0 bases and V 3 bases, and 6 bases lay outside the gene matches. The CDR3 has 15 amino acids. The CDR3 DNA follows: TGCAGTGCTAGGGATGGGACTAGCCTCTCCTACGAGCAGTACTTC. Its protein is CSARDGTSLSYEQYF.

The V and J genes are TRBV18 and TRBJ2-5; possible D gene TRBD2, 6 bases. Between the trimmed V and J ends, which lost 2 bases and 1 base, there was a span of 14 bases. Germline CDR1 is KGHSH and CDR2 is LQKENI. This CDR3 contains 16 residues. Here the CDR3 reads CASSPNGRGAQETQYF. Here the CDR3 DNA reads TGTGCCAGCTCACCAAACGGGAGAGGAGCCCAAGAGACCCAGTACTTC.

This chain uses TRBV29-1 with TRBJ2-5, with 13 nucleotides matching TRBD2. This CDR3 spans 14 amino acids. The V gene's germline CDR1 is SQVTM and CDR2 ANQGSEA. Unmatched junction bases numbered 1, after V lost 4 bases and J lost 2 bases. CDR3 in amino acids: CSVGGLAGQETQYF. The DNA for the CDR3 is TGCAGCGTTGGGGGACTAGCGGGACAAGAGACCCAGTACTTC.

J is TRBJ2-6 and V is TRBV7-2; D is undetermined. The length of the CDR3 is 19 residues. Germline CDR1 reads SGHTA; CDR2 reads FQGNSA. V lost 1 base, J lost 0 bases, and 16 bases lay in between. The CDR3 DNA is TGTGCCAGCAGCTTAGTCCTCGGTTCGTGGAGCTCTGGGGCCAACGTCCTGACTTTC. Encoded protein: CASSLVLGSWSSGANVLTF. Using reference TRBV7-2 and TRBJ2-6 for the parts outside the CDR3, the full variable domain is GAGVSQSPSNKVTEKGKDVELRCDPISGHTALYWYRQSLGQGLEFLIYFQGNSAPDKSGLPSDRFSAERTGGSVSTLTIQRTQQEDSAVYLCASSLVLGSWSSGANVLTFGAGSRLTVL.

The rearrangement links TRBV9 to TRBJ1-6; D is ambiguous. Trimming shortened V by 4 bases and J by 8 bases, and 13 bases separated the two germline ends. The CDR3 runs 14 residues. From germline, CDR1 is SGDLS and CDR2 YYNGEE. CDR3 DNA: TGTGCCAGCAGCTCCGGGTTTCCGGATTCACCCCTCCACTTT. Translation gives CASSSGFPDSPLHF.

This clonotype was counted a single time. Given a much more abundant clone one base away, this may be a read error. V and J are TRBV28 and TRBJ2-5; 11 positions agree with TRBD1. Germline-derived CDR1 and CDR2 are MDHEN and SYDVKM. The CDR3 sequence is 15 residues long. Trimming removed 5 bases from V and 4 bases from J; junction bases left unmatched: 6. The CDR3 DNA follows: TGTGCCAGCAGTGATTGGGACAGGGGGAGAGAGACCCAGTACTTC. It codes for CASSDWDRGRETQYF.

This clonotype was observed many times. This sequence joins TRBV12-3 or TRBV12-4 and TRBJ2-7; 7 bases map to TRBD2. With V trimmed by 2 bases and J by 3 bases, 7 bases remained unmatched. This CDR3 contains 15 residues. The DNA for the CDR3 is TGTGCCAGCAGTTTAAATACGGGAGGCTTCTACGAGCAGTACTTC. Amino acid sequence: CASSLNTGGFYEQYF.